A single sample gave rise to the 21 T cell receptor beta chains below, sequenced in a study of blood T cell repertoires in COVID-19. Measured with immunoSEQ multiplex PCR; TCRdb has only the in-frame clones, and not every one. The table shows hundreds of thousands of clones, with around 86% occurring only once. Sequenced sample: peripheral blood. These receptors were taken from a woman in her twenties or thirties with active or convalescent COVID-19.

This sequence joins TRBV2 and TRBJ2-7, with D possibly being TRBD1 (5 bases). V shed 6 bases and J shed 4 bases, with 10 bases lying between them. CDR1 SNHLY and CDR2 FYNNEI come from the germline V gene. This CDR3 region has 12 residues. CDR3 in amino acids: CASSRVTYEQYF. The CDR3 nucleotides read TGTGCCAGCAGCAGGGTCACTTACGAGCAGTACTTC.

A remark on this clone: Other DNA sequences in the same sample also yield this CDR3. The chain has TRBV4-1 and TRBJ2-7; maybe TRBD2 (6 bases). The germline CDR1 and CDR2 sequences are MGHRA and YSYEKL. The length of the CDR3 is 15 residues. V lost 0 bases and J 3 bases, leaving 12 bases between the germline ends. CDR3 in amino acids: CASSQDGEGLYEQYF. CDR3 coding DNA: TGCGCCAGCAGCCAAGATGGCGAGGGACTCTACGAGCAGTACTTC.

V usage is TRBV11-2 and J usage is TRBJ1-5; D remains unclear. Germline lookup yields CDR1 SGHAT and CDR2 FQNNGV. The CDR3 totals 13 residues. V was pared by 5 bases and J by 3 bases, with 8 bases between. The CDR3 sequence is CASSAGPNQPQHF. CDR3 sequence (DNA): TGTGCCAGCAGCGCGGGCCCCAATCAGCCCCAGCATTTT.

The chain is built from TRBV18 and TRBJ2-5; D call uncertain. CDR3 length: 12 residues. V shed 3 bases and J shed 4 bases, with 6 bases lying between them. In germline, CDR1 is KGHSH, CDR2 LQKENI. The CDR3: CASSPSGETQYF. CDR3 coding DNA: TGTGCCAGCTCACCTTCCGGAGAGACCCAGTACTTC.

V gene TRBV5-1 combines with J gene TRBJ2-6, with 8 positions matching TRBD2. The CDR3 loop spans 18 amino acids. V shed 7 bases and J 0 bases; nucleotides not matched to a gene: 12. CDR1 and CDR2 from the germline V gene are SGHRS and YFSETQ. CDR3 region: CASGRGGTLNSGANVLTF. The DNA for the CDR3 is TGCGCCAGCGGTCGGGGGGGAACCCTCAACTCTGGGGCCAACGTCCTGACTTTC.

The chain couples TRBV18 to TRBJ1-2, with D possibly matching TRBD1 (5 bases). Trimming took 6 bases from V and 7 from J, leaving 21 bases between them. Germline V gene sequence: CDR1 KGHSH, CDR2 LQKENI. CDR3 size: 15 residues. CDR3 amino acids: CASSHDSPFLGGYTF. As DNA, the CDR3 is TGTGCCAGCTCCCACGACAGCCCTTTTTTGGGTGGCTACACCTTC.

This clone was seen once. CDR3 sequence (DNA): TGTGCCAGTAGTACGGATTGGCAGGGGGCCGGTGCTTTCTTT. This gives the protein CASSTDWQGAGAFF. This chain connects TRBV19 to TRBJ1-1; 8 nucleotides align to TRBD1. The CDR3 is made up of 14 amino acids. The junction had 12 bases not matched to a gene; V was cut back by 4 bases and J by 11 bases. Germline CDR1 is LNHDA and CDR2 is SQIVND (reference sequence).

Concerning this clone itself: The same CDR3 is also encoded by other DNA sequences in this sample. The chain carries TRBV5-1 and TRBJ1-1, with TRBD1 as a possible D gene (6 bases). Trimming pared 5 bases from V and 5 bases from J, leaving 13 bases between. The CDR3 contains 13 residues. The germline V gene has CDR1 SGHRS and CDR2 YFSETQ. The DNA for the CDR3 is TGCGCCAGCAGGGGGGCACAGGGAACTGAAGCTTTCTTT. Its protein is CASRGAQGTEAFF.

This rearrangement joins TRBV6-1 to TRBJ1-6; possible D gene TRBD1, 5 bases. Per the germline V gene, CDR1 is MNHNS and CDR2 is SASEGT. CDR3 length equals 15 residues. The V end was cut by 2 bases, the J end by 13 bases, with 18 bases between. The CDR3 bases are TGTGCCAGCAGTGAACAGGGTACGGTTTTTTCGCCCCTCCACTTT. It is translated as CASSEQGTVFSPLHF.

CDR3 nucleotide sequence: TGTGCCAGCAGCATGGGACTAGCGGGGCAGCAGTTCTTC. It specifies CASSMGLAGQQFF. This chain joins TRBV13 and TRBJ2-1, with TRBD2 matching over 13 bases. Trimming at V came to 5 bases and at J to 11 bases, leaving 3 bases not matched to a gene. CDR3 length: 13 residues. The germline CDR1 and CDR2 sequences are PRHDT and FYEKMQ (reference sequence).

This chain links TRBV6-5 with TRBJ1-5; possible D gene TRBD1, 5 bases. V lost 6 bases and J lost 6, with 18 bases in between. There are 15 residues in the CDR3. CDR1 and CDR2 (germline): MNHEY, SVGAGI. CDR3 DNA: TGTGCCAGCAGCACGACAGAAGGGGCATCTCAGCCCCAGCATTTT. Amino acids: CASSTTEGASQPQHF.

The chain links TRBV5-4 to TRBJ2-7, with D possibly TRBD1 on 5 matching bases. Trimming removed 0 bases from V and 3 bases from J, with 13 bases in between. The CDR3 consists of 15 residues. Looked up from germline, CDR1 is SGHNT and CDR2 is YYREEE (reference sequence). CDR3 region: CASSLDVQVDYEQYF. The CDR3, as DNA: TGTGCCAGCAGCTTGGATGTACAGGTGGACTACGAGCAGTACTTC.

This sequence joins TRBV4-2 and TRBJ2-5; no clear D gene. Germline V gene data show CDR1 as LGHNA and CDR2 as YNFKEQ. Trimming cost V 1 base and J 5 bases, with 17 bases left between them. There are 16 residues in the CDR3. The CDR3 sequence is CASSQASVSARETQYF. The CDR3 DNA follows: TGTGCCAGCAGCCAAGCCTCAGTCTCAGCGCGGGAGACCCAGTACTTC.

This chain connects TRBV24-1 to TRBJ1-6, with 9 positions matching TRBD1. Germline values: CDR1 KGHDR, CDR2 SFDVKD. CDR3 length: 18 residues. J was trimmed by 10 bases and V by 1 base; bases with no gene match: 13. The CDR3 sequence: CATSDFSRDRAGESPLHF. The CDR3 nucleotides read TGTGCCACCAGTGATTTCTCCAGGGACAGGGCGGGAGAATCACCCCTCCACTTT.

This clone was picked up a small number of times. CDR3 sequence reads: CASSLGDSPSYEQYF. The DNA of the CDR3 is TGTGCCAGCAGCCTCGGGGACTCCCCCTCCTACGAGCAGTACTTC. The J gene is TRBJ2-7, the V gene TRBV11-2; D is possibly TRBD2 (6 bases). This CDR3 is 15 amino acids long. Germline V gene lookup returns CDR1 SGHAT and CDR2 FQNNGV. With 5 bases removed from V and 0 bases from J, the gap between germline ends came to 14 bases.

The chain joins TRBV9 to TRBJ2-3, with 8 bases that match TRBD2. CDR3 length equals 16 residues. The V gene's germline CDR1 is SGDLS and CDR2 YYNGEE. V shed 4 bases, J shed 4 bases, and the junction held 11 bases outside the gene matches. For the CDR3, the DNA is TGTGCCAGCAGCTACCTTTCGGGAGGGCCCCCAGATACGCAGTATTTT. Protein product: CASSYLSGGPPDTQYF.

V gene TRBV5-4 combines with J gene TRBJ1-1; D might be TRBD1 (5 bases). V was trimmed by 5 bases and J by 4 bases, leaving 24 bases between them. The CDR3 totals 17 residues. CDR1 is SGHNT, CDR2 YYREEE, per germline (reference sequence). The CDR3: CASSQPTLRGIGTEAFF. In nucleotides, the CDR3 is TGTGCCAGCAGTCAACCCACTCTCCGGGGGATCGGCACTGAAGCTTTCTTT. Drawing the rest from reference TRBV5-4 and TRBJ1-1, the complete variable domain is ETGVTQSPTHLIKTRGQQVTLRCSSQSGHNTVSWYQQALGQGPQFIFQYYREEENGRGNFPPRFSGLQFPNYSSELNVNALELDDSALYLCASSQPTLRGIGTEAFFGQGTRLTVV.

Notes on this clone: This same CDR3 is encoded by further DNA sequences in the sample. The genes are TRBV5-1 and TRBJ2-6; D may be TRBD2 (5 bases). Per germline, CDR1 SGHRS and CDR2 YFSETQ. The CDR3 contains 16 residues. V lost 0 bases to trimming and J lost 0 bases, with 7 bases between them. The CDR3 loop is CASSLAGSSGANVLTF. The CDR3 DNA reads as TGCGCCAGCAGCTTGGCTGGGAGCTCTGGGGCCAACGTCCTGACTTTC.

This clone was detected once. The chain is built from TRBV5-6 and TRBJ2-1, with D possibly being TRBD1 (5 bases). The CDR3 runs to 13 residues. CDR1 is SGHDT and CDR2 is YYEEEE in the germline V gene. Trimming took off 0 bases at V and 10 bases at J, with 11 bases between the two ends. The CDR3 sequence: CASSLAAGREQFF. In nucleotides, the CDR3 is TGTGCCAGCAGCTTGGCGGCAGGGCGAGAGCAGTTCTTC.

The chain links TRBV4-1 to TRBJ1-2; D possibly corresponds to TRBD1 (5 bases). Per the germline V gene, CDR1 is MGHRA and CDR2 is YSYEKL. V shed 4 bases and J shed 0 bases, with 9 bases lying between them. The CDR3 spans 14 residues. The CDR3 is CASSLPGANYGYTF. Written as DNA, the CDR3 is TGCGCCAGCAGCCTACCGGGGGCTAACTATGGCTACACCTTC.

Written as DNA, the CDR3 is TGTGCCAGCAGCAAAGCCTCTGGAAACACCATATATTTT. Translating gives CASSKASGNTIYF. The genes are TRBV12-3 or TRBV12-4 and TRBJ1-3; D ambiguous. Between the trimmed V and J ends, which lost 6 bases and 0 bases, there was a span of 6 bases. There are 13 residues in the CDR3.